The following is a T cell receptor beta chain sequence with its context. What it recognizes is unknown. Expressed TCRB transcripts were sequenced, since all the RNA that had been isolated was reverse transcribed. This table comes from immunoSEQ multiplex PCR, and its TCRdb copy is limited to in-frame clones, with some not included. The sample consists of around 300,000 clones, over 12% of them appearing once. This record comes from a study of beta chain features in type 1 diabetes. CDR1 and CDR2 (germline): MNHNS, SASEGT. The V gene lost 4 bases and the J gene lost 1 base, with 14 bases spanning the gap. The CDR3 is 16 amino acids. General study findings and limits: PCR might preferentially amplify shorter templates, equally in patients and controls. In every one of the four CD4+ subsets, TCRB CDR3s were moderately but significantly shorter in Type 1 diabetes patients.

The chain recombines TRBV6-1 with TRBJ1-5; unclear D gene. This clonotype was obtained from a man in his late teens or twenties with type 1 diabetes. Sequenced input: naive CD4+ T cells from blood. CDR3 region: CASSGPYSGSNQPQHF. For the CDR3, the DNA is TGTGCCAGCAGTGGCCCTTACAGTGGCAGCAATCAGCCCCAGCATTTT.